This T cell receptor beta chain comes out of a study of CD8+ T cells in alopecia areata. General study findings and limits: It was observed that many expanded lesional clones persisted in scalp and blood during tofacitinib. In patients, TCRs were shared less clearly than in mice, and HLA may possibly be involved.

Treatment described: oral pan-JAK inhibitor, 5-10 mg twice daily. RNA was extracted and reverse transcribed into cDNA as the sequencing template. The protocol was immunoSEQ multiplex PCR, while the TCRdb copy is restricted to in-frame clones and leaves out a portion. The repertoire holds 98,000 or so clones, 61% seen once, with 15% to 18% in the top ten. A note on this clone: Its antigen remains unidentified.

Germline loops: CDR1 MNHEY, CDR2 SMNVEV (reference sequence). The CDR3 runs 14 residues. V lost 0 bases to trimming and J lost 1 base, with 6 bases between them. Source: CD8+ T cells sorted from blood, taken at week 4, from a patient treated with tofacitinib. The clonotype was recovered from a human donor with alopecia areata. The J gene is TRBJ1-1, the V gene TRBV27; possible D gene TRBD1, 5 bases. CDR3 nucleotides: TGTGCCAGCAGTTTATCTCAGGGGAACACTGAAGCTTTCTTT. Translation gives CASSLSQGNTEAFF.